Listed below are T cell receptor beta chains from one sample, sequenced in a study of cytomegalovirus exposure and HLA in healthy donors. Sequenced by immunoSEQ multiplex PCR; TCRdb stores in-frame clones only, minus some. The sample gives 150,000 to 200,000 clones, about 85% of which show up once; under 1.2% is in the top ten. Sequenced input: PBMCs. These receptors were taken from a boy younger than 10 in good health and CMV-seronegative. The CDR3 runs from the conserved cysteine through the conserved F or W. The order of the fields is V gene, clone size, D gene, J gene, CDR3 DNA, CDR3 protein. The D gene is left open where the match is weak. Expanded clones are given a class, and other clones once, few, many or no size at all.

V gene: TRBV19; clone size: .; D gene: .; J gene: TRBJ2-3; CDR3 DNA: TGTGCCAGTAGTCCGGAGACTAGCACAGATACGCAGTATTTT; CDR3 protein: CASSPETSTDTQYF
V gene: TRBV27; clone size: .; D gene: TRBD2; J gene: TRBJ2-4; CDR3 DNA: TGTGCCAGCAGGGACGGGGGGGGTAAGAACATTCAGTACTTC; CDR3 protein: CASRDGGGKNIQYF
V gene: TRBV5-1; clone size: .; D gene: TRBD1; J gene: TRBJ1-2; CDR3 DNA: TGCGCCAGCAGTCGAGACCATCAGGGGGCTGGTGGCTACACCTTC; CDR3 protein: CASSRDHQGAGGYTF
V gene: TRBV30; clone size: once; D gene: .; J gene: TRBJ1-2; CDR3 DNA: TGTGCCTGGAGTGACACCGGGACATTCTTC; CDR3 protein: CAWSDTGTFF
V gene: TRBV29-1; clone size: .; D gene: .; J gene: TRBJ2-7; CDR3 DNA: TGCAGCGTTGATGTCGGCTCCTACGAGCAGTACTTC; CDR3 protein: CSVDVGSYEQYF
V gene: TRBV5-1; clone size: .; D gene: .; J gene: TRBJ2-5; CDR3 DNA: TGCGCCAGCAGCCCCATGGGGCATTACCAAGAGACCCAGTACTTC; CDR3 protein: CASSPMGHYQETQYF
V gene: TRBV28; clone size: .; D gene: .; J gene: TRBJ1-3; CDR3 DNA: TGTGCCAGCAGTTTTTATGGCAGCTCTGGAAACACCATATATTTT; CDR3 protein: CASSFYGSSGNTIYF
V gene: TRBV18; clone size: .; D gene: TRBD1; J gene: TRBJ2-5; CDR3 DNA: TGTGCCAGCTCACCAAGACAGGGGGCCGCAGAGACCCAGTACTTC; CDR3 protein: CASSPRQGAAETQYF
V gene: TRBV5-1; clone size: .; D gene: .; J gene: TRBJ2-7; CDR3 DNA: TGCGCCAGCAGCAGTGGGACTCTCCACCTCCTTGGCGAGCAGTACTTC; CDR3 protein: CASSSGTLHLLGEQYF
V gene: TRBV7-9; clone size: .; D gene: .; J gene: TRBJ2-7; CDR3 DNA: TGTGCCAGCCGAGGGGGAACCTACGAGCAGTACTTC; CDR3 protein: CASRGGTYEQYF
V gene: TRBV7-2; clone size: .; D gene: .; J gene: TRBJ1-5; CDR3 DNA: TGTGCCAGCAGCTTAGCGGGAGGACCCCAGCATTTT; CDR3 protein: CASSLAGGPQHF
V gene: TRBV9; clone size: once; D gene: .; J gene: TRBJ2-3; CDR3 DNA: TGTGCCAGCAGCGTAGACAGTCGAGTTACGCAGTATTTT; CDR3 protein: CASSVDSRVTQYF
V gene: TRBV4-1; clone size: few; D gene: .; J gene: TRBJ2-7; CDR3 DNA: TGCGCCAGCAGCCAAGAGACCGGGGGAAGATACGAGCAGTACTTC; CDR3 protein: CASSQETGGRYEQYF
V gene: TRBV7-6; clone size: .; D gene: TRBD2; J gene: TRBJ2-1; CDR3 DNA: TGTGCCACTGTGGGAGCGGGGAACAATGAGCAGTTCTTC; CDR3 protein: CATVGAGNNEQFF
V gene: TRBV7-9; clone size: .; D gene: TRBD2; J gene: TRBJ2-5; CDR3 DNA: TGTGCCAGCAGCTTACGGTCTCTGGTAGCGGGGGAGACCCAGTACTTC; CDR3 protein: CASSLRSLVAGETQYF
V gene: TRBV6-8; clone size: few; D gene: .; J gene: TRBJ2-2; CDR3 DNA: TGTGCCAGCAGCCCTACAGAGTCCGGGGAGCTGTTTTTT; CDR3 protein: CASSPTESGELFF
V gene: TRBV28; clone size: once; D gene: .; J gene: TRBJ2-2; CDR3 DNA: TGTGCCAGCAGTTTTCAGAACACCGGGGAGCTGTTTTTT; CDR3 protein: CASSFQNTGELFF
V gene: TRBV5-4; clone size: .; D gene: TRBD1; J gene: TRBJ1-1; CDR3 DNA: TGTGCCAGCAGACTCCTTCGTCCGGACAGGGAGTCGTCTGAAGCTTTCTTT; CDR3 protein: CASRLLRPDRESSEAFF
V gene: TRBV7-9; clone size: .; D gene: TRBD1; J gene: TRBJ1-1; CDR3 DNA: TGTGCCAGCAGCTCCCGTGGGACAGGGGGCATGAACACTGAAGCTTTCTTT; CDR3 protein: CASSSRGTGGMNTEAFF
V gene: TRBV7-9; clone size: .; D gene: .; J gene: TRBJ1-4; CDR3 DNA: TGTGCCAGCAGCTCCCCTCAATCGGTTGAAAAACTGTTTTTT; CDR3 protein: CASSSPQSVEKLFF
V gene: TRBV27; clone size: .; D gene: .; J gene: TRBJ2-7; CDR3 DNA: TGTGCCAGCAGTGAGCTAGGGGGTTACTACGAGCAGTACTTC; CDR3 protein: CASSELGGYYEQYF
V gene: TRBV19; clone size: once; D gene: .; J gene: TRBJ2-3; CDR3 DNA: TGTGCCAGTAGTGGACAGTTTGGAGATACGCAGTATTTT; CDR3 protein: CASSGQFGDTQYF
V gene: TRBV28; clone size: .; D gene: TRBD1; J gene: TRBJ1-5; CDR3 DNA: TGTGCCAGCAGTGACAGGGGCAATCAGCCCCAGCATTTT; CDR3 protein: CASSDRGNQPQHF
V gene: TRBV7-9; clone size: .; D gene: .; J gene: TRBJ1-1; CDR3 DNA: TGTGCCAGCAGTTTTGACTCGAACACTGAAGCTTTCTTT; CDR3 protein: CASSFDSNTEAFF
V gene: TRBV5-6; clone size: .; D gene: TRBD2; J gene: TRBJ2-7; CDR3 DNA: TGTGCCAGCAGCCCTCGGGATGGGCGGGAGAGGTACGAGCAGTACTTC; CDR3 protein: CASSPRDGRERYEQYF
V gene: TRBV9; clone size: .; D gene: TRBD1; J gene: TRBJ2-7; CDR3 DNA: TGTGCCAGCAGCGAGGGGAGTGGGACAGGGCGCGAGCAGTACTTC; CDR3 protein: CASSEGSGTGREQYF
V gene: TRBV7-3; clone size: .; D gene: .; J gene: TRBJ2-7; CDR3 DNA: TGTGCCAGCAGCTATCGACTATACGAGCAGTACTTC; CDR3 protein: CASSYRLYEQYF
V gene: TRBV10-2; clone size: .; D gene: .; J gene: TRBJ1-3; CDR3 DNA: TGCGCCAGCAGTACTGACTCTGGAAACACCATATATTTT; CDR3 protein: CASSTDSGNTIYF
V gene: TRBV18; clone size: .; D gene: .; J gene: TRBJ1-4; CDR3 DNA: TGTGCCAGCTCAGGAGGCGGTAATGAAAAACTGTTTTTT; CDR3 protein: CASSGGGNEKLFF
V gene: TRBV7-9; clone size: .; D gene: .; J gene: TRBJ1-2; CDR3 DNA: TGTGCCAGCAGGAGCGGGGCAACCTATGGCTACACCTTC; CDR3 protein: CASRSGATYGYTF
V gene: TRBV2; clone size: .; D gene: TRBD1; J gene: TRBJ1-3; CDR3 DNA: TGCGGATACCCGAGACAGGGGGAGCGAGACACCATATATTTT; CDR3 protein: CGYPRQGERDTIYF